This T cell receptor (beta chain) was documented in a study of blood T cell repertoires in COVID-19. Study details: Collection of acute and convalescent COVID-19 samples took place in the United States, Italy and Spain. From T cells, B-cell-depleted T cells, or PBMCs came the material, which was cDNA or gDNA.

As originally analysed: For nucleated cells, counts were estimated from reference gene primer amplification. Here immunoSEQ multiplex PCR was the method, and the copy in TCRdb shows in-frame clones only, minus some. That table furnishes V, J and clone size, whereas the DNA furnished D and trimming. The sample consists of 80,000 to 100,000 clones, around nine tenths of them appearing once. Germline-derived CDR1 and CDR2 are SQVTM and ANQGSEA. With 6 bases clipped from V and 5 bases from J, the junction kept 4 bases outside the gene matches. The CDR3 length is 11 residues. The sample was peripheral blood. The chain links TRBV29-1 to TRBJ2-7, with TRBD1 matching 7 bases. This TCR derives from a man aged 45-65 years with acute or convalescent COVID-19. CDR3 residues: CSVRQGHEQYF. Written as DNA, the CDR3 is TGCAGCGTCAGACAGGGCCACGAGCAGTACTTC.